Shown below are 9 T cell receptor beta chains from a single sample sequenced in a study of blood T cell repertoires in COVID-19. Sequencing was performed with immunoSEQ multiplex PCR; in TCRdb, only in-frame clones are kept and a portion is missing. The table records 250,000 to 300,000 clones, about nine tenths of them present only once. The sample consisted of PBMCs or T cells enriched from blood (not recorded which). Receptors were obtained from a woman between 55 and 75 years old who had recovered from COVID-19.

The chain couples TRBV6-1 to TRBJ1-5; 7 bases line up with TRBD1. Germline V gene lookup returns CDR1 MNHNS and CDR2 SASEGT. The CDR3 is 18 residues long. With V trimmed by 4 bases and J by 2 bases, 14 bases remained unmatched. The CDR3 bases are TGTGCCAGCAGTGGACAGGGAAAGGCTATGCGGGGCAATCAGCCCCAGCATTTT. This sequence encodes CASSGQGKAMRGNQPQHF.

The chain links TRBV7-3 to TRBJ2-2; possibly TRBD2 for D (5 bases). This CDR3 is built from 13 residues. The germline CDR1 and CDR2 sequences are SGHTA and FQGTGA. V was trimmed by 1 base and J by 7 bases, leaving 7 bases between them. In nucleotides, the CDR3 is TGTGCCAGCAGCTTAATCGGGGACGGGGAGCTGTTTTTT. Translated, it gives CASSLIGDGELFF. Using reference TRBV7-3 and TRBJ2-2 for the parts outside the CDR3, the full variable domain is GAGVSQTPSNKVTEKGKYVELRCDPISGHTALYWYRQSLGQGPEFLIYFQGTGAADDSGLPNDRFFAVRPEGSVSTLKIQRTERGDSAVYLCASSLIGDGELFFGEGSRLTVL.

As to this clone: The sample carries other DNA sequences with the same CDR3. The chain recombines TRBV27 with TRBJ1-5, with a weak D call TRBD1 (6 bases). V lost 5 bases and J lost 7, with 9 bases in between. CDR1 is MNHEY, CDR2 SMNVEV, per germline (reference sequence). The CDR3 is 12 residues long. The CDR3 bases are TGTGCCAGCAGTCCACAGGGACAGCCCCAGCATTTT. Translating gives CASSPQGQPQHF.

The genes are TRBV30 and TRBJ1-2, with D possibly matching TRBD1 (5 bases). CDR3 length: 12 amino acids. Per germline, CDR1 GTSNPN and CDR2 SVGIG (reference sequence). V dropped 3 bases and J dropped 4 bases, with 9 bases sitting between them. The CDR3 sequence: CAWSGGSYGYTF. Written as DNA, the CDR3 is TGTGCCTGGAGCGGGGGTAGCTATGGCTACACCTTC.

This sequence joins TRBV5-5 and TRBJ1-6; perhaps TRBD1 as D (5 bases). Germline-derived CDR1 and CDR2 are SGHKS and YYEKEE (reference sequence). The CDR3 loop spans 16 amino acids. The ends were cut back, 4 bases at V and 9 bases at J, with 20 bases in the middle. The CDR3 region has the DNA TGTGCCAGCAGCGCCACCTCCGCCGGGGGGTCTTCACCCCTCCACTTT. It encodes CASSATSAGGSSPLHF.

The CDR3 DNA follows: TGTGCCAGCAGCCTATTGACTAGCGGGAGCGGGGTGAACACCGGGGAGCTGTTTTTT. Translated: CASSLLTSGSGVNTGELFF. This chain joins TRBV11-3 and TRBJ2-2; 12 bases agree with TRBD2. This CDR3 is 19 amino acids long. V was clipped by 5 bases and J by 1 base; unmatched bases: 11. Germline lookup yields CDR1 SGHNT and CDR2 YENEEA.

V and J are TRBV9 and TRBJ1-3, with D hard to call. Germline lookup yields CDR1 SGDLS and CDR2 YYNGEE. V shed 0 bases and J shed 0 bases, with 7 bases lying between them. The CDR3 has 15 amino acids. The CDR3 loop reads CASSVGRLSGNTIYF. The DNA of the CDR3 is TGTGCCAGCAGCGTAGGGCGGCTCTCTGGAAACACCATATATTTT.

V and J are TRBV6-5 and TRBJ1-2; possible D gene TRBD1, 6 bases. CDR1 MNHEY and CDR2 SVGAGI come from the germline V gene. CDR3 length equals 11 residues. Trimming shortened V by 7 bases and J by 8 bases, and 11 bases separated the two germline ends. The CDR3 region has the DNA TGTGCCAGCACTCAGGGGCGAGGCTACACCTTC. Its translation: CASTQGRGYTF.

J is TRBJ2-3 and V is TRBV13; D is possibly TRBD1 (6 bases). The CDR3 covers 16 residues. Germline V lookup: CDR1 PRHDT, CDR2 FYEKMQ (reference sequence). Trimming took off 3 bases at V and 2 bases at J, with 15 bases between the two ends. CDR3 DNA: TGTGCCAGCAGCTTCCGCGCCAGGGGCAACACAGATACGCAGTATTTT. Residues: CASSFRARGNTDTQYF.